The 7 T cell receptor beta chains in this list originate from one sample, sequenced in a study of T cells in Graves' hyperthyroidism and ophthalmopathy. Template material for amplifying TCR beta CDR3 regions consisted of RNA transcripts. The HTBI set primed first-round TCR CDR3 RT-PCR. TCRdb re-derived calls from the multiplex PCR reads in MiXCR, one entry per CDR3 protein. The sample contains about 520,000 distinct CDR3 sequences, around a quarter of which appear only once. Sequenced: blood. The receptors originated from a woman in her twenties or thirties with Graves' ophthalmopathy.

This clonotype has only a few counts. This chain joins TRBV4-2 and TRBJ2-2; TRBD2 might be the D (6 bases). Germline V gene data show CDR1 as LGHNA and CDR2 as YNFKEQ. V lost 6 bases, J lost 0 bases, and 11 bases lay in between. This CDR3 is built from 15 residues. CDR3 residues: CASSRGLANTGELFF. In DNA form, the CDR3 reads TGTGCCAGCAGTCGGGGACTGGCGAACACCGGGGAGCTGTTTTTT.

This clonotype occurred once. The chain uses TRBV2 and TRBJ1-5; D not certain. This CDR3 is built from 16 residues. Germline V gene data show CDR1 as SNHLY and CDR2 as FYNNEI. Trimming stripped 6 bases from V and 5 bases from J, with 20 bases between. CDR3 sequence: CASSTQVLRRYQPQHF. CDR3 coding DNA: TGTGCCAGCAGCACCCAGGTGTTGCGACGGTATCAGCCCCAGCATTTT.

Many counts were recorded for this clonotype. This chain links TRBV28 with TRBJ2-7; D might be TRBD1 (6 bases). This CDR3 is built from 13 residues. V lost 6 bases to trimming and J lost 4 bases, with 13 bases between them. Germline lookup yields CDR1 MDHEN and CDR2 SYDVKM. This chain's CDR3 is CASRRQDLYEQYF. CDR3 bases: TGTGCCAGCAGACGACAGGACCTATACGAGCAGTACTTC.

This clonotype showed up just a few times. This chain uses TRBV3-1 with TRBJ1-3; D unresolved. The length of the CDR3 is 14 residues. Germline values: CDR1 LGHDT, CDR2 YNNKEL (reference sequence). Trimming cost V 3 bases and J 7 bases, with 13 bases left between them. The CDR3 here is CASSQGFSGNTIYF. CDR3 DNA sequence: TGTGCCAGCAGCCAGGGGTTCTCGGGCAACACCATATATTTT. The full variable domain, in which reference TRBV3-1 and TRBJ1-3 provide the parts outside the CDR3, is DTAVSQTPKYLVTQMGNDKSIKCEQNLGHDTMYWYKQDSKKFLKIMFSYNNKELIINETVPNRFSPKSPDKAHLNLHINSLELGDSAVYFCASSQGFSGNTIYFGEGSWLTVV.

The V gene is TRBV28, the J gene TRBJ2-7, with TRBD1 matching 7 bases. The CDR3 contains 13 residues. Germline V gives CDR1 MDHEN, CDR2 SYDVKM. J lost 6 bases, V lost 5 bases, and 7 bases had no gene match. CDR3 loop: CASSITHRGEQYF. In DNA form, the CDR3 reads TGTGCCAGCAGTATCACCCACAGGGGCGAGCAGTACTTC. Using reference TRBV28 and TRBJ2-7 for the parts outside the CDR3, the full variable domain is DVKVTQSSRYLVKRTGEKVFLECVQDMDHENMFWYRQDPGLGLRLIYFSYDVKMKEKGDIPEGYSVSREKKERFSLILESASTNQTSMYLCASSITHRGEQYFGPGTRLTVT.

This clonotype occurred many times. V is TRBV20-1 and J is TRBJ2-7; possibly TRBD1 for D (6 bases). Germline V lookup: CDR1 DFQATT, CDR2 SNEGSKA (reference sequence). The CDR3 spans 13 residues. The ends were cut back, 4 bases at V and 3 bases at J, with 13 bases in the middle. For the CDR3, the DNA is TGCAGTGCTAACGTGAGACAGGTCTACGAGCAGTACTTC. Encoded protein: CSANVRQVYEQYF.

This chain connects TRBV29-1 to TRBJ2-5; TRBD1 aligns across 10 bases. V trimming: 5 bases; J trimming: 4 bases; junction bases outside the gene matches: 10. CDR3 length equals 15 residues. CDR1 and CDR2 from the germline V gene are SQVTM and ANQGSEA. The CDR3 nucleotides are TGCAGCGTTTCTCGCCTGGACAGGGGGACAGAGACCCAGTACTTC. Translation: CSVSRLDRGTETQYF. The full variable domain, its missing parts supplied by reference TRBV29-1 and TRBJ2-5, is SAVISQKPSRDICQRGTSLTIQCQVDSQVTMMFWYRQQPGQSLTLIATANQGSEATYESGFVIDKFPISRPNLTFSTLTVSNMSPEDSSIYLCSVSRLDRGTETQYFGPGTRLLVL.